These 27 T cell receptor beta chains were sequenced from one sample in a study of CD8 T cells in Susac syndrome. An amount of RNA that ranged from 0.5 to 1 ug was reverse transcribed with random hexamers. TCRdb reprocessed the immunoSEQ multiplex PCR reads via MiXCR and lists one record per CDR3 protein. The sample shows approximately 220,000 distinct CDR3 sequences, roughly 92% of them seen only once. Material: CD8+ T cells from PBMCs. The receptor source for this set is a human donor with multiple sclerosis.

This clonotype has just one count. This chain uses TRBV13 with TRBJ2-5; the match to TRBD2 covers 15 bases. This CDR3 contains 15 residues. Unmatched junction bases numbered 3, after V lost 4 bases and J lost 6 bases. Per the germline V gene, CDR1 is PRHDT and CDR2 is FYEKMQ (reference sequence). CDR3 nucleotides: TGTGCCAGCAGCTCCGGACTAGCGGGGGGGCAGACCCAGTACTTC. This codes for CASSSGLAGGQTQYF.

This rearrangement joins TRBV28 to TRBJ2-6; D is unclear. Germline V gene data show CDR1 as MDHEN and CDR2 as SYDVKM. This CDR3 spans 15 amino acids. The ends were cut back, 2 bases at V and 0 bases at J, with 5 bases in the middle. The CDR3 DNA reads as TGTGCCAGCAGTTTAGAGAGCTCTGGGGCCAACGTCCTGACTTTC. Translation: CASSLESSGANVLTF.

This clonotype was detected only once. V gene TRBV14 combines with J gene TRBJ2-1, with TRBD2 identical over 14 bases. The germline V gene has CDR1 SGHDN and CDR2 FVKESK. V shed 2 bases, J shed 9 bases, and the junction held 3 bases outside the gene matches. The CDR3 loop spans 15 amino acids. This CDR3 reads CASSQLTSGRGEQFF. The CDR3 coding sequence is TGTGCCAGCAGCCAATTGACTAGCGGGAGGGGTGAGCAGTTCTTC.

The chain employs TRBV4-3 and TRBJ1-4; TRBD1 matches at 7 bases. From germline, CDR1 is LGHNA and CDR2 YSLEER. This CDR3 has 16 residues. The junction had 9 bases not matched to a gene; V was cut back by 0 bases and J by 8 bases. This CDR3 is CASSQDWAGGDEKLFF. Written as DNA, the CDR3 is TGCGCCAGCAGCCAAGATTGGGCAGGGGGAGACGAAAAACTGTTTTTT.

The chain couples TRBV4-1 to TRBJ1-1; possible D gene TRBD1, 6 bases. The germline CDR1 and CDR2 sequences are MGHRA and YSYEKL. The length of the CDR3 is 11 residues. V lost 8 bases to trimming and J lost 8 bases, with 12 bases between them. The CDR3 DNA follows: TGCGCCAGCCCCGGACAGCGAGAAGCTTTCTTT. This sequence encodes CASPGQREAFF.

The V call is TRBV5-1, the J call TRBJ2-3, with 8 nucleotides matching TRBD1. This CDR3 comprises 15 residues. The junction had 5 bases not matched to a gene; V was cut back by 3 bases and J by 2 bases. Germline CDR1 and CDR2: SGHRS and YFSETQ. DNA of the CDR3: TGCGCCAGCAGCTCCAAGGACAGGGACACAGATACGCAGTATTTT. As protein: CASSSKDRDTDTQYF.

On this clonotype itself: Sequence at one end of the junction differs from germline and may be a read error. V usage is TRBV7-9 and J usage is TRBJ1-1, with D maybe TRBD1 (6 bases). CDR1 is SEHNR, CDR2 FQNEAQ, per germline (reference sequence). There are 13 residues in the CDR3. CDR3 sequence reads: CASILGGNTEAFF. The CDR3 DNA is TGTGCCAGCATCTTAGGGGGGAACACTGAAGCTTTCTTT.

The chain links TRBV7-6 to TRBJ2-1; TRBD2 is a possible D gene (5 bases). V gave up 2 bases and J gave up 8 bases, with 10 bases separating them. Germline-derived CDR1 and CDR2 are SGHVS and FNYEAQ. This CDR3 is built from 13 residues. In DNA form, the CDR3 reads TGTGCCAGCAGCTTAAGATACGGGGATGAGCAGTTCTTC. This gives the protein CASSLRYGDEQFF.

This chain uses TRBV27 with TRBJ2-5; the D gene could be TRBD1 or TRBD2 (5 bases each). The CDR3 runs to 13 residues. V was shortened by 1 base and J by 5 bases, with 8 bases between the two germline ends. Germline V lookup: CDR1 MNHEY, CDR2 SMNVEV (reference sequence). For the CDR3, the DNA is TGTGCCAGCAGTTTATTCTGGGGGGAGACCCAGTACTTC. Its protein is CASSLFWGETQYF.

This clonotype was detected only once. The rearrangement uses TRBV3-1 and TRBJ2-1, with a possible D match to TRBD2 (5 bases). The CDR3 runs to 13 residues. Trimming took 4 bases from V and 5 from J, leaving 9 bases between them. Per germline, CDR1 LGHDT and CDR2 YNNKEL (reference sequence). The CDR3 protein is CASSRDGNNEQFF. The CDR3 nucleotides read TGTGCCAGCAGCCGAGACGGGAACAATGAGCAGTTCTTC.

The chain links TRBV13 to TRBJ2-1; D possibly matches TRBD1 or TRBD2 (6 bases each). Germline V gene sequence: CDR1 PRHDT, CDR2 FYEKMQ (reference sequence). This CDR3 spans 16 amino acids. The V end was cut by 3 bases, the J end by 5 bases, with 17 bases between. The CDR3 bases are TGTGCCAGCAGCTTTGAGGGGGGCAGTGGCGACAATGAGCAGTTCTTC. Translation gives CASSFEGGSGDNEQFF.

In its sample, this clonotype was seen once. The chain employs TRBV4-1 and TRBJ1-2; tentative D call: TRBD1 (5 bases). Germline assignment: CDR1 MGHRA and CDR2 YSYEKL. V gave up 7 bases and J gave up 7 bases, with 31 bases separating them. This CDR3 has 18 amino acids. In nucleotides, the CDR3 is TGCGCCAGCAACCCGACCTTGGCAGGGAATTTAGCTGAGGGTGGCTACACCTTC. Protein product: CASNPTLAGNLAEGGYTF.

This chain connects TRBV6-1 to TRBJ2-5; 8 positions agree with TRBD2. J was trimmed by 2 bases and V by 2 bases; bases with no gene match: 25. Germline V gene sequence: CDR1 MNHNS, CDR2 SASEGT. The CDR3 has 22 amino acids. This CDR3 reads CASSEKAQLFLAAGEPQETQYF. CDR3 nucleotide sequence: TGTGCCAGCAGTGAAAAGGCCCAATTGTTTTTAGCAGCGGGGGAACCTCAAGAGACCCAGTACTTC.

This chain uses TRBV6-5 with TRBJ2-2; 7 bases map to TRBD2. The CDR3 extends over 17 amino acids. The germline V gene has CDR1 MNHEY and CDR2 SVGAGI. J lost 5 bases, V lost 0 bases, and 9 bases had no gene match. DNA of the CDR3: TGTGCCAGCAGTTACTCCATAGCCCGGGGGGTGACCGGGGAGCTGTTTTTT. Its translation: CASSYSIARGVTGELFF.

The chain recombines TRBV12-3 or TRBV12-4 with TRBJ2-5, with D tentatively TRBD1 (6 bases). V was shortened by 4 bases and J by 5 bases, with 14 bases between the two germline ends. The CDR3 runs 14 residues. In DNA, the CDR3 is TGTGCCAGCAGTTATACCAGGGGAGTCGAGACCCAGTACTTC. Its protein product is CASSYTRGVETQYF.

The chain combines TRBV4-1 with TRBJ1-1; no reliable D call. The V end lost 0 bases, the J end lost 8 bases, and 10 bases lay between the germline ends. Germline V lookup: CDR1 MGHRA, CDR2 YSYEKL. The CDR3 has 13 residues. The CDR3 DNA sequence: TGCGCCAGCAGCCAAGATGGGTGGGCCGAAGCTTTCTTT. Translation gives CASSQDGWAEAFF.

The rearrangement links TRBV24-1 to TRBJ2-2, with no clear D. Trimming cost V 1 base and J 6 bases, with 5 bases left between them. CDR3 size: 13 residues. Germline V lookup: CDR1 KGHDR, CDR2 SFDVKD. The CDR3 region is CATSDFRAGELFF. The CDR3 DNA follows: TGTGCCACCAGTGATTTTCGTGCCGGGGAGCTGTTTTTT.

The rearrangement links TRBV4-3 to TRBJ1-2; D might be TRBD1 (5 bases). The CDR3 totals 16 residues. CDR1 is LGHNA and CDR2 is YSLEER in the germline V gene. Trimming shortened V by 0 bases and J by 4 bases, and 15 bases separated the two germline ends. The CDR3 nucleotides read TGCGCCAGCAGCCAAGAAGGGCAGGGAAGAATCTATGGCTACACCTTC. This gives the protein CASSQEGQGRIYGYTF.

The chain joins TRBV30 to TRBJ2-1; TRBD2 aligns across 14 bases. The CDR3 has 20 amino acids. V was pared by 0 bases and J by 0 bases, with 10 bases of the junction left unmatched. Germline V lookup: CDR1 GTSNPN, CDR2 SVGIG (reference sequence). The CDR3 sequence is CAWSVPYGLAGGSSYNEQFF. The CDR3 DNA sequence: TGTGCCTGGAGTGTACCCTACGGACTAGCGGGGGGAAGCTCCTACAATGAGCAGTTCTTC.

The V call is TRBV5-4, the J call TRBJ2-7, with 10 bases matching TRBD1. The CDR3 is 16 amino acids. In germline, CDR1 is SGHNT, CDR2 YYREEE (reference sequence). V was clipped by 4 bases and J by 2 bases; unmatched bases: 9. The CDR3 coding sequence is TGTGCCAGCAGCGAACGTCCGGGACAGGGGACCTACGAGCAGTACTTC. Encoded protein: CASSERPGQGTYEQYF.

The chain combines TRBV2 with TRBJ2-3; tentative D call: TRBD1 (6 bases). The CDR3 runs to 16 residues. Trimming removed 1 base from V and 0 bases from J, with 11 bases in between. CDR1 is SNHLY and CDR2 is FYNNEI in the germline V gene. The CDR3 here is CASSEGRGISTDTQYF. CDR3 DNA sequence: TGTGCCAGCAGTGAAGGCAGGGGAATCAGCACAGATACGCAGTATTTT.

The CDR3 here is CASSLELAGGSSPLHF. The CDR3, as DNA: TGTGCCAGCAGCTTGGAGCTGGCGGGGGGTTCTTCACCCCTCCACTTT. The rearrangement uses TRBV5-6 and TRBJ1-6; perhaps TRBD1 as D (5 bases). Deletions cut 0 bases from V and 9 bases from J, with 16 bases between. CDR3 length: 16 residues. Germline V gene data show CDR1 as SGHDT and CDR2 as YYEEEE.

The V and J genes are TRBV13 and TRBJ1-1; no definite D call. Trimming removed 3 bases from V and 4 bases from J, with 9 bases in between. The CDR3 is 13 amino acids. Germline V gives CDR1 PRHDT, CDR2 FYEKMQ (reference sequence). CDR3 sequence (DNA): TGTGCCAGCAGCTTCGTTGGGAGCACTGAAGCTTTCTTT. Amino acids: CASSFVGSTEAFF. Supplemented by reference TRBV13 and TRBJ1-1, the full variable domain reads AAGVIQSPRHLIKEKRETATLKCYPIPRHDTVYWYQQGPGQDPQFLISFYEKMQSDKGSIPDRFSAQQFSDYHSELNMSSLELGDSALYFCASSFVGSTEAFFGQGTRLTVV.

CDR3 DNA sequence: TGTGCCAGCAGCTTGCGGGGGGACTCGCATCAGCCCCAGCATTTT. This encodes CASSLRGDSHQPQHF. This rearrangement joins TRBV13 to TRBJ1-5, with TRBD1 as a possible D gene (5 bases). CDR1 is PRHDT, CDR2 FYEKMQ, per germline (reference sequence). This CDR3 comprises 15 residues. Trimming took off 3 bases at V and 5 bases at J, with 14 bases between the two ends.

CDR3 coding DNA: TGTGCCAGTAGTATAGCTAGCGCTTCCTACAATGAGCAGTTCTTC. It is translated as CASSIASASYNEQFF. The chain carries TRBV19 and TRBJ2-1; perhaps TRBD2 as D (6 bases). Germline V lookup: CDR1 LNHDA, CDR2 SQIVND (reference sequence). CDR3 size: 15 residues. V dropped 1 base and J dropped 1 base, with 8 bases sitting between them.

This clonotype was found once. The V gene is TRBV18, the J gene TRBJ1-5, with D uncertain. The CDR3 is 16 amino acids. Germline values: CDR1 KGHSH, CDR2 LQKENI. Trimming took off 3 bases at V and 2 bases at J, with 14 bases between the two ends. The CDR3 protein is CASSPAGSEGNQPQHF. DNA of the CDR3: TGTGCCAGCTCACCGGCAGGATCCGAGGGCAATCAGCCCCAGCATTTT.

V and J are TRBV24-1 and TRBJ2-1; D possibly corresponds to TRBD1 (6 bases). The CDR3 spans 15 residues. Trimming removed 2 bases at V and 4 bases at J, with 11 bases between. CDR1 and CDR2 (germline): KGHDR, SFDVKD. The CDR3 sequence is CATSDSGTTYNEQFF. The CDR3 nucleotides read TGTGCCACCAGTGATTCCGGGACAACGTACAATGAGCAGTTCTTC.